The 21 T cell receptor beta chains reported below all come from one sample, sequenced in a study of blood T cell repertoires in COVID-19 (dated by TCRdb to between 2020 and 2021). The library was built by means of the immunoSEQ multiplex PCR assay. What TCRdb holds here is the immuneACCESS table cut down to in-frame rearrangements. Part of the clones is not present; checked against another copy, under half of the missing clones reflect an unresolved V gene, and the others are unexplained. The sample table shows roughly 480,000 clones, and about 88% are seen once. The top ten clonotypes cover roughly 0.92% of the sample. The sample taken for sequencing was peripheral blood. These receptors originate from a man in his late teens or twenties with COVID-19, enrolled during active disease.

Only one count was recorded for this clone. The chain is built from TRBV5-4 and TRBJ2-7; perhaps TRBD1 as D (6 bases). CDR3 length: 14 residues. V gave up 2 bases and J gave up 0 bases, with 9 bases separating them. Germline CDR1 is SGHNT and CDR2 is YYREEE (reference sequence). The CDR3 reads CASSLQQGSYEQYF. Here the CDR3 DNA reads TGTGCCAGCAGCTTACAACAGGGCTCCTACGAGCAGTACTTC.

V and J are TRBV7-2 and TRBJ2-1; TRBD2 aligns across 9 bases. V lost 5 bases to trimming and J lost 3 bases; unmatched junction nucleotides: 8. The V gene's germline CDR1 is SGHTA and CDR2 FQGNSA. The CDR3 is 16 amino acids. For the CDR3, the DNA is TGTGCCAGCAGCCCTCACGGACTAGCGTACTACAATGAGCAGTTCTTC. It encodes CASSPHGLAYYNEQFF.

DNA of the CDR3: TGTGCCAGCAGTTTAGGTCGGGTACGCTCCTACAATGAGCAGTTCTTC. Protein sequence: CASSLGRVRSYNEQFF. The V and J genes are TRBV27 and TRBJ2-1; D unresolved. Germline V lookup: CDR1 MNHEY, CDR2 SMNVEV (reference sequence). The CDR3 has 16 residues. Between the trimmed V and J ends, which lost 2 bases and 0 bases, there was a span of 11 bases.

This chain uses TRBV15 with TRBJ2-1; 14 bases are a match to TRBD2. This CDR3 region has 19 residues. V gave up 0 bases and J gave up 2 bases; unmatched junction bases: 6. The germline V gene encodes CDR1 LNHNV and CDR2 YYDKDF (reference sequence). CDR3 sequence reads: CATSRDRTSGGRAYNEQFF. The CDR3 region has the DNA TGTGCCACCAGCAGAGACCGGACTAGCGGGGGGAGGGCCTACAATGAGCAGTTCTTC.

DNA of the CDR3: TGTGCCACCAGCAGAGTAACCGGGGGAACGAACTATGGCTACACCTTC. Encoded protein: CATSRVTGGTNYGYTF. This chain joins TRBV15 and TRBJ1-2; D perhaps matches TRBD1 (5 bases). CDR3 length equals 16 residues. In germline, CDR1 is LNHNV, CDR2 YYDKDF (reference sequence). The V end lost 1 base, the J end lost 2 bases, and 14 bases lay between the germline ends.

The chain has TRBV6-5 and TRBJ2-5; D might be TRBD1 (6 bases). The CDR3 runs to 15 residues. Trimming removed 6 bases from V and 2 bases from J, with 16 bases in between. Germline V gene data show CDR1 as MNHEY and CDR2 as SVGAGI. CDR3 coding DNA: TGTGCCAGCAGCCCCTGGACAGCCCTACAAGAGACCCAGTACTTC. Its translation: CASSPWTALQETQYF.

This clone was recorded once. The chain couples TRBV30 to TRBJ2-7, with 10 bases identical to TRBD1. The germline CDR1 and CDR2 sequences are GTSNPN and SVGIG (reference sequence). J was trimmed by 5 bases and V by 0 bases; bases with no gene match: 4. This CDR3 is 14 amino acids long. The CDR3 DNA reads as TGTGCCTGGAGTGTGGGACAGGGGTTAAACGAGCAGTACTTC. Amino acid sequence: CAWSVGQGLNEQYF.

The V gene is TRBV29-1, the J gene TRBJ2-1; a weak D match, TRBD2 (5 bases). This CDR3 region has 14 residues. CDR1 SQVTM and CDR2 ANQGSEA come from the germline V gene. Trimming shortened V by 0 bases and J by 8 bases, and 14 bases separated the two germline ends. The CDR3 region has the DNA TGCAGCGTTGAAGAGGCGGGCCGTGTTGATGAGCAGTTCTTC. Translating gives CSVEEAGRVDEQFF.

The genes are TRBV29-1 and TRBJ2-7; D remains unclear. The CDR3 is made up of 11 amino acids. Trimming stripped 4 bases from V and 2 bases from J, with 6 bases between. CDR1 and CDR2 (germline): SQVTM, ANQGSEA. The CDR3 is CSVALAYEQYF. Written as DNA, the CDR3 is TGCAGCGTTGCTTTAGCCTACGAGCAGTACTTC.

The genes are TRBV15 and TRBJ1-4; TRBD1 matches at 7 bases. Germline CDR1 reads LNHNV; CDR2 reads YYDKDF (reference sequence). The CDR3 length is 15 residues. Trimming took 3 bases from V and 6 from J; bases not matched to a gene: 7. CDR3 DNA sequence: TGTGCCACCAGCAGTGTTGGGGACAGCCATGAAAAACTGTTTTTT. Encoded protein: CATSSVGDSHEKLFF.

V usage is TRBV6-1 and J usage is TRBJ2-7; 7 bases map to TRBD2. The CDR3 sequence is 15 residues long. The V gene's germline CDR1 is MNHNS and CDR2 SASEGT. V shed 0 bases, J shed 5 bases, and the junction held 7 bases outside the gene matches. Here the CDR3 DNA reads TGTGCCAGCAGTGAAGCGCCGGCGGGAGCTGACGAGCAGTACTTC. This gives the protein CASSEAPAGADEQYF.

The chain has TRBV7-7 and TRBJ2-2, with 9 bases fitting TRBD2. This CDR3 has 16 residues. Germline V CDR1 and CDR2: SSHAT, FNYEAQ (reference sequence). The V segment lost 5 bases and the J segment 4 bases; nucleotides outside the gene matches: 8. Written as DNA, the CDR3 is TGTGCCAGCAGCCCGACGCCAGCGGGAGGCACCGGGGAGCTGTTTTTT. Translation: CASSPTPAGGTGELFF.

This clone was counted a single time. The chain uses TRBV10-2 and TRBJ1-2; perhaps TRBD1 as D (5 bases). CDR3 length equals 13 residues. The germline gives CDR1 WSHSY, CDR2 SAAADI. V lost 4 bases, J lost 3 bases, and 9 bases lay in between. The CDR3 DNA follows: TGCGCCAGCAGTGTAGAAGGGGACTATGGCTACACCTTC. It specifies CASSVEGDYGYTF.

The sample holds one count of this clone. V usage is TRBV19 and J usage is TRBJ1-2, with D hard to call. The length of the CDR3 is 16 residues. The V gene's germline CDR1 is LNHDA and CDR2 SQIVND (reference sequence). V shed 3 bases and J shed 0 bases, with 14 bases lying between them. CDR3 loop: CASSMRGPPANYGYTF. CDR3 bases: TGTGCCAGTAGTATGAGAGGTCCCCCGGCTAACTATGGCTACACCTTC. The entire variable domain, with the rest obtained from reference TRBV19 and TRBJ1-2, is as follows: DGGITQSPKYLFRKEGQNVTLSCEQNLNHDAMYWYRQDPGQGLRLIYYSQIVNDFQKGDIAEGYSVSREKKESFPLTVTSAQKNPTAFYLCASSMRGPPANYGYTFGSGTRLTVV.

The sample holds one count of this clone. The CDR3 loop reads CASSSGTFSGNTIYF. The CDR3 nucleotides are TGTGCCAGCAGTAGCGGGACATTCTCTGGAAACACCATATATTTT. The rearrangement links TRBV6-5 to TRBJ1-3; D is perhaps TRBD1 (6 bases). V lost 5 bases, J lost 0 bases, and 11 bases lay in between. The CDR3 length is 15 residues. Germline values: CDR1 MNHEY, CDR2 SVGAGI.

The rearrangement uses TRBV10-2 and TRBJ1-4; perhaps TRBD1 as D (6 bases). This CDR3 is built from 16 residues. Deletions cut 6 bases from V and 0 bases from J, with 14 bases between. Germline CDR1 reads WSHSY; CDR2 reads SAAADI. The CDR3 DNA reads TGCGCCAGCAGCTACGACAGGAGTGCAACTAATGAAAAACTGTTTTTT. It translates to CASSYDRSATNEKLFF.

The CDR3 loop reads CAISETSTQYF. CDR3 DNA: TGTGCCATCAGTGAGACTAGTACGCAGTATTTT. This chain links TRBV10-3 with TRBJ2-3; D may be TRBD2 (5 bases). Per the germline V gene, CDR1 is ENHRY and CDR2 is SYGVKD. V was clipped by 2 bases and J by 8 bases, with 5 bases between them. The CDR3 spans 11 residues.

The V gene is TRBV18, the J gene TRBJ1-1, with unresolved D. Between the trimmed V and J ends, which lost 3 bases and 4 bases, there was a span of 12 bases. CDR1 and CDR2 (germline): KGHSH, LQKENI. The CDR3 has 14 residues. CDR3: CASSPDSPSTEAFF. Written as DNA, the CDR3 is TGTGCCAGCTCACCCGACTCTCCCTCCACTGAAGCTTTCTTT. The complete variable domain, with remaining parts taken from reference TRBV18 and TRBJ1-1, reads NAGVMQNPRHLVRRRGQEARLRCSPMKGHSHVYWYRQLPEEGLKFMVYLQKENIIDESGMPKERFSAEFPKEGPSILRIQQVVRGDSAAYFCASSPDSPSTEAFFGQGTRLTVV.

This clone was observed once. The chain uses TRBV2 and TRBJ2-1; 7 nucleotides line up with TRBD1. V trimming: 6 bases; J trimming: 1 base; junction bases outside the gene matches: 3. The germline CDR1 and CDR2 sequences are SNHLY and FYNNEI. The length of the CDR3 is 14 residues. CDR3 sequence reads: CASSQQGSYNEQFF. The CDR3 region has the DNA TGTGCCAGCAGCCAACAGGGGTCCTACAATGAGCAGTTCTTC. Looking up the rest from reference TRBV2 and TRBJ2-1 gives the full variable domain: EPEVTQTPSHQVTQMGQEVILRCVPISNHLYFYWYRQILGQKVEFLVSFYNNEISEKSEIFDDQFSVERPDGSNFTLKIRSTKLEDSAMYFCASSQQGSYNEQFFGPGTRLTVL.

Here the CDR3 DNA reads TGCGCCAGCAGCCAGTCCAGACTAGCGGTGGGAGATACGCAGTATTTT. Translated, it gives CASSQSRLAVGDTQYF. The chain employs TRBV4-1 and TRBJ2-3, with TRBD2 matching over 9 bases. Germline V gene data show CDR1 as MGHRA and CDR2 as YSYEKL. CDR3 length equals 16 residues. The junction had 9 bases not matched to a gene; V was cut back by 3 bases and J by 5 bases.

V is TRBV6-5 and J is TRBJ2-7, with D maybe TRBD1 (6 bases). This CDR3 has 14 amino acids. The V end was cut by 7 bases, the J end by 9 bases, with 22 bases between. CDR1 is MNHEY and CDR2 is SVGAGI in the germline V gene. The CDR3, as DNA: TGTGCCAGCAAAGGGACATTGACCGTCTTATGGCAGTACTTC. Residues: CASKGTLTVLWQYF.